The source of this T cell receptor (beta chain) is a study of OX40 agonist ivuxolimab in advanced cancers. Regarding the study in general: The costimulatory receptor OX40 (CD134) was targeted by ivuxolimab, a fully human IgG2 agonistic monoclonal antibody. Intravenous ivuxolimab was administered to patients every 2 weeks at six dose levels: 0.01, 0.1, 0.3, 1.5, 3 and 10 mg/kg. Of the roughly 52 dose-escalation patients, hepatocellular carcinoma was present in about 20, melanoma in roughly 15, renal cell carcinoma in 9 and head and neck cancer in 9. In the dose-escalation cohort, 65% to 85% of patients were male, and the mean age was roughly 60 years with a range of about 20 to 79. Patients were allowed to have had prior anti-PD-1, anti-PD-L1 or anti-CTLA-4 therapy, and more than 30% of the dose-escalation patients had previously received checkpoint inhibitors. Partial responses occurred in three dose-escalation patients: two with cutaneous melanoma and one with hepatocellular carcinoma. The purpose of peripheral TCRbeta sequencing was to test whether ivuxolimab changed TCR sequence diversity and led to clonal T-cell expansion. The paper covers the monotherapy dose-escalation part of the phase I ivuxolimab trial, which included N of about 50 patients.

A note on this clone: What this receptor recognizes is not known. One base away there is no much larger clone; base qualities are not given.

CDR1 and CDR2, looked up from the germline V gene, are MNHEY and SVGAGI. The CDR3 starts with the cysteine, ends with the phenylalanine, and has 11 residues. Of all the DNA, just the CDR3 is kept, 33 bases in frame from base 1. V is reduced by 5 bases and J by 3 bases, leaving a spacing of 5 bases between them. Summary of the overall study and its limitations: Low levels of normalized T-cell clonal expansion were also seen in some patients who did not respond. On average, CD8+ T cells showed more expanded clones than CD4+ T cells after ivuxolimab. Which antigens the clonally expanded peripheral T cells were specific for was not determined. Clonal expansion of both CD4+ and CD8+ blood T cells was observed from baseline to week 6 at doses 0.1 to 3.0 mg/kg. In partial responders in the 0.1-3.0 mg/kg groups, normalized peripheral clonal expansion was found to be among the lowest, especially among CD8+ T cells.

For sequencing of the TCRbeta CDR3 region, genomic DNA was extracted from the sorted cells. The immunoSEQ Assay was used for sequencing of TCRbeta CDR3 regions. TCRdb provides this immuneACCESS table in a form limited to in-frame rearrangements. Some clones are lacking; in checked studies, under half of them reflect an unresolved V gene, and why the rest are absent is not known. The sample table contains approximately 44,000 clones; only one count was recorded for approximately 84% of them. The ten largest clones capture around 5.1% of the sample. Patients with autoimmune disease history or receiving systemic immunosuppression were excluded from the trial. In every dose cohort, peripheral blood was drawn for TCR sequencing at baseline, cycle 4 day 1, and cycle 7 day 1. The samples were taken from a phase I, first-in-human, multicenter, open-label dose-escalation trial of ivuxolimab. The trial enrolled adults with locally advanced or metastatic head and neck squamous cell, hepatocellular, melanoma or renal cell carcinoma. CD4+ and CD8+ T cells were sorted separately from peripheral blood before TCR sequencing.

This clonotype was obtained from an adult with an advanced solid tumor such as melanoma, head and neck, liver or kidney cancer. Source: CD4+ or CD8+ T cells sorted from blood, taken in a trial of the OX40 agonist ivuxolimab. This sequence uses TRBV6-5 and TRBJ2-7; TRBD1 is perhaps the D gene, given 5 matching bases. The DNA sequence is as follows: TGTGCCAGCAGTGACAGCTACGAGCAGTACTTC. The translation is CASSDSYEQYF.